The entry below describes one TCR beta chain. The data belong to a study of blood T cell repertoires in COVID-19. The protocol was immunoSEQ multiplex PCR, while the TCRdb copy is restricted to in-frame clones and leaves out a portion. The data show 35,000 to 55,000 clones, 70% to 90% seen once. The source is a man between 60 and 70 years old with active COVID-19. Sequenced material: peripheral blood.

The CDR3 loop is CASSIKAGDNSPLHF. For the CDR3, the DNA is TGTGCCAGTAGTATTAAGGCAGGCGATAATTCACCCCTCCACTTT. This rearrangement joins TRBV19 to TRBJ1-6, with D unclear. CDR1 and CDR2 (germline): LNHDA, SQIVND (reference sequence). There are 15 residues in the CDR3. V was cut by 3 bases and J by 5 bases, with 11 bases left in between.